The 13 T cell receptor beta chains below come from one sample, sequenced in a study of blood T cells in healthy people across ages. Alongside a J-beta primer mix, a sample-barcoded 5' primer served in a second PCR lasting about 7 to 12 cycles. TCRdb redid the calling of the 5' RACE reads with MiXCR, one entry per CDR3 protein. The sample contains 1,800,000 or so distinct CDR3 sequences, about 39% of which appear only once. The source material was blood. These receptors came from a human donor in good health.

CDR3: CASSPTWAGVNTEAFF. CDR3 DNA sequence: TGTGCCAGCAGCCCCACCTGGGCGGGCGTGAACACTGAAGCTTTCTTT. V gene TRBV11-1 combines with J gene TRBJ1-1; D gene uncertain. Germline V gene lookup returns CDR1 SGHAT and CDR2 FQDESV (reference sequence). V was shortened by 5 bases and J by 0 bases, with 16 bases between the two germline ends. CDR3 length: 16 residues.

The chain has TRBV7-2 and TRBJ2-5, with 7 bases that match TRBD1. The CDR3 length is 15 residues. The junction had 7 bases not matched to a gene; V was cut back by 1 base and J by 5 bases. Germline V lookup: CDR1 SGHTA, CDR2 FQGNSA. The CDR3 loop reads CASSLDFNRGETQYF. The CDR3 DNA is TGTGCCAGCAGCTTAGATTTTAACAGGGGTGAGACCCAGTACTTC. Complete variable domain (other parts from reference TRBV7-2 and TRBJ2-5): GAGVSQSPSNKVTEKGKDVELRCDPISGHTALYWYRQSLGQGLEFLIYFQGNSAPDKSGLPSDRFSAERTGGSVSTLTIQRTQQEDSAVYLCASSLDFNRGETQYFGPGTRLLVL.

As for this clonotype: Germline is not matched at one junction end, which may reflect a read error. The chain links TRBV5-1 to TRBJ2-5, with no clear D. Gene TRBJ2-7 matches the end of the DNA better, so the J call may be wrong. Germline lookup yields CDR1 SGHRS and CDR2 YFSETQ. The length of the CDR3 is 12 residues. The CDR3: CANSLDGYEQYF. In DNA, the CDR3 is TGCGCCAACAGCTTGGACGGCTACGAGCAGTACTTC.

V usage is TRBV7-8 and J usage is TRBJ2-2; D not resolved. The CDR3 runs to 14 residues. The V end was cut by 6 bases, the J end by 3 bases, with 11 bases between. From germline, CDR1 is SGHVS and CDR2 FQNEAQ. CDR3 loop: CASSLNVDTGELFF. Written as DNA, the CDR3 is TGTGCCAGCAGTTTGAATGTGGACACCGGGGAGCTGTTTTTT. Using reference TRBV7-8 and TRBJ2-2 for the parts outside the CDR3, the full variable domain is GAGVSQSPRYKVAKRGQDVALRCDPISGHVSLFWYQQALGQGPEFLTYFQNEAQLDKSGLPSDRFFAERPEGSVSTLKIQRTQQEDSAVYLCASSLNVDTGELFFGEGSRLTVL.

There are a few counts of this clonotype. The gene calls are TRBV25-1 and TRBJ1-1, with no clear D. The CDR3 covers 13 residues. Trimming stripped 2 bases from V and 4 bases from J, with 8 bases between. Germline V gene sequence: CDR1 MGHDK, CDR2 SYGVNS. The CDR3 DNA is TGTGCCAGCAGTGAACAGTGGGGCACTGAAGCTTTCTTT. Protein product: CASSEQWGTEAFF.

The chain is built from TRBV9 and TRBJ1-4, with D possibly TRBD1 on 5 matching bases. Germline CDR1 reads SGDLS; CDR2 reads YYNGEE. The germline V and J ends were trimmed by 3 bases and 0 bases, with 24 bases remaining between them. This CDR3 spans 20 amino acids. CDR3 bases: TGTGCCAGCAGCGGTGGGGTGGGGAGGGACGGACCTGCAACTAATGAAAAACTGTTTTTT. Translation: CASSGGVGRDGPATNEKLFF.

This chain links TRBV10-3 with TRBJ1-2, with TRBD1 identical over 8 bases. The V gene end was trimmed by 2 bases and the J gene end by 4 bases; junction bases not matched to a gene: 3. The CDR3 spans 14 residues. Germline V gene data show CDR1 as ENHRY and CDR2 as SYGVKD. CDR3 region: CAISEDRGGYGYTF. DNA for the CDR3: TGTGCCATCAGTGAGGACAGGGGTGGCTATGGCTACACCTTC.

This clonotype came up a few times. The rearrangement links TRBV20-1 to TRBJ1-2; no clear D. Per germline, CDR1 DFQATT and CDR2 SNEGSKA (reference sequence). Deletions cut 3 bases from V and 6 bases from J, with 26 bases between. The CDR3 length is 17 residues. The CDR3 loop is CSARDELFGRVLDGYTF. For the CDR3, the DNA is TGCAGTGCTAGGGATGAGCTATTTGGGAGGGTTCTAGATGGCTACACCTTC.

The chain recombines TRBV12-5 with TRBJ2-1, with TRBD1 as a possible D gene (6 bases). CDR3 size: 17 residues. Between the trimmed V and J ends, which lost 0 bases and 1 base, there was a span of 13 bases. Germline V gene data show CDR1 as LGHNT and CDR2 as FRNRAP. The DNA of the CDR3 is TGTGCTAGTGGTTTGGTACCCCCACAGGGATCCTACAATGAGCAGTTCTTC. Amino acids: CASGLVPPQGSYNEQFF.

This clonotype was observed a handful of times. J is TRBJ2-3 and V is TRBV20-1; possible D gene TRBD2, 5 bases. Germline V gene sequence: CDR1 DFQATT, CDR2 SNEGSKA (reference sequence). The CDR3 consists of 13 residues. V lost 1 base, J lost 5 bases, and 10 bases lay in between. CDR3 loop: CSARAGVVDTQYF. The DNA for the CDR3 is TGCAGTGCTAGAGCCGGGGTGGTAGATACGCAGTATTTT.

The CDR3 DNA follows: TGTGCCATCAGTGAGTTGTGGGCTAGCGGGGGGAGCGAGCAGTACTTC. Protein: CAISELWASGGSEQYF. This chain uses TRBV10-3 with TRBJ2-5; 11 nucleotides line up with TRBD2. The DNA end is a closer match to TRBJ2-7, so the J assignment may be wrong. The germline CDR1 and CDR2 sequences are ENHRY and SYGVKD. The CDR3 has 16 residues.

This clonotype appeared a few times. J is TRBJ2-7 and V is TRBV5-1, with 8 bases aligning to TRBD2. This CDR3 spans 13 amino acids. Looked up from germline, CDR1 is SGHRS and CDR2 is YFSETQ. V lost 1 base, J lost 6 bases, and 3 bases stayed unmatched. CDR3 region: CASSLNAGGEQYF. Written as DNA, the CDR3 is TGCGCCAGCAGCTTGAATGCGGGAGGCGAGCAGTACTTC.

This chain joins TRBV4-3 and TRBJ2-7; 10 bases match TRBD1. The trim removed 1 base at V and 4 bases at J, leaving 7 bases unmatched. The CDR3 length is 16 residues. CDR1 is LGHNA and CDR2 is YSLEER in the germline V gene. The DNA for the CDR3 is TGCGCCAGCAGCCAAGGGTTGGTGGGACAGGGGTACGAGCAGTACTTC. This translates into CASSQGLVGQGYEQYF.